Shown below are 32 T cell receptor beta chains from a single sample sequenced in a study of T-cell reconstitution after alpha-beta-depleted transplantation in children. A TCRbeta library incorporating unique molecular identifiers was prepared. TCRdb fed the PCR reads into MiXCR, producing one record per CDR3 protein. The table shows about 500,000 distinct CDR3 sequences, with around a third occurring only once. Sequences were derived from PBMCs from the stem cell graft donor, sampled from the stem cell graft. Receptors were obtained from a human donor who donated a stem cell graft to a child with aplastic anemia.

Only a few counts were recorded for this clonotype. The V and J genes are TRBV12-3 or TRBV12-4 and TRBJ1-5; D is unresolved. The CDR3 runs 14 residues. V lost 2 bases and J lost 2, with 7 bases in between. The CDR3 DNA follows: TGTGCCAGCAGTTTACACGGAGGCAATCAGCCCCAGCATTTT. The encoded protein is CASSLHGGNQPQHF.

This rearrangement joins TRBV7-9 to TRBJ2-1; tentatively, D is TRBD2 (6 bases). There are 16 residues in the CDR3. Trimming shortened V by 5 bases and J by 2 bases, and 16 bases separated the two germline ends. Germline CDR1 is SEHNR and CDR2 is FQNEAQ (reference sequence). In DNA form, the CDR3 reads TGTGCCAGCAGCCCGCCCGGAGGGGCCGCCTACAATGAGCAGTTCTTC. Protein: CASSPPGGAAYNEQFF.

The chain has TRBV6-1 and TRBJ1-1; a weak D match, TRBD1 (5 bases). CDR1 and CDR2 from the germline V gene are MNHNS and SASEGT. This CDR3 comprises 13 residues. Trimming stripped 8 bases from V and 7 bases from J, with 17 bases between. The CDR3 sequence: CASSRTRGVEAFF. CDR3 in DNA: TGTGCCAGCTCCAGGACCCGGGGGGTTGAAGCTTTCTTT.

This clonotype came up a few times. V is TRBV29-1 and J is TRBJ2-5; 7 bases line up with TRBD2. The length of the CDR3 is 19 residues. With V trimmed by 3 bases and J by 1 base, 20 bases remained unmatched. Germline V gene data show CDR1 as SQVTM and CDR2 as ANQGSEA. CDR3 DNA sequence: TGCAGCGTTGATGGCGCGGGAGATAGAGTGGCGGGTACCCAAGAGACCCAGTACTTC. Translated: CSVDGAGDRVAGTQETQYF.

The table lists this clonotype with a few counts. The chain links TRBV12-3 or TRBV12-4 to TRBJ2-2; perhaps D is TRBD1 or TRBD2 (6 bases each). The V gene lost 3 bases and the J gene lost 7 bases, with 15 bases spanning the gap. This CDR3 has 15 amino acids. The CDR3 sequence: CASSFRGDSFGELFF. In DNA form, the CDR3 reads TGTGCCAGCAGTTTTAGGGGGGACTCGTTCGGGGAGCTGTTTTTT.

The chain links TRBV7-3 to TRBJ2-7, with TRBD2 identical over 8 bases. This CDR3 contains 19 residues. Germline loops: CDR1 SGHTA, CDR2 FQGTGA. Trimming at V came to 0 bases and at J to 3 bases, leaving 16 bases not matched to a gene. The CDR3 region has the DNA TGTGCCAGCAGCTTAACGGTAGGGGTCCGAGCGGGAGATATCTACGAGCAGTACTTC. Its protein is CASSLTVGVRAGDIYEQYF.

This clonotype turned up a few times. The chain uses TRBV20-1 and TRBJ2-3; D uncertain. Trimming stripped 5 bases from V and 1 base from J, with 10 bases between. CDR3 size: 13 residues. Germline-derived CDR1 and CDR2 are DFQATT and SNEGSKA (reference sequence). The CDR3 DNA reads TGCAGTGCTGCTTGGTCTGGCACAGATACGCAGTATTTT. Translating it yields CSAAWSGTDTQYF.

This clonotype showed up just a few times. As DNA, the CDR3 is TGCAGCGTCTTAGCGGAGGGCTACGAGCAGTACGTC. Its protein product is CSVLAEGYEQYV. This sequence joins TRBV29-1 and TRBJ2-7, with TRBD2 as a possible D gene (6 bases). Germline assignment: CDR1 SQVTM and CDR2 ANQGSEA. V dropped 6 bases and J dropped 3 bases, with 12 bases sitting between them. The CDR3 length is 12 residues.

J is TRBJ1-6 and V is TRBV29-1, with a weak D call TRBD1 (5 bases). This CDR3 contains 13 residues. The germline V gene has CDR1 SQVTM and CDR2 ANQGSEA. V dropped 7 bases and J dropped 10 bases, with 17 bases sitting between them. CDR3 coding DNA: TGCAGCGCAGACAGCCCGAAGAGGTCACCCCTCCACTTT. Residues: CSADSPKRSPLHF.

The V gene is TRBV3-1, the J gene TRBJ2-3, with 10 bases fitting TRBD2. CDR1 and CDR2 from the germline V gene are LGHDT and YNNKEL (reference sequence). J was trimmed by 4 bases and V by 4 bases; bases with no gene match: 8. CDR3 length equals 16 residues. CDR3 nucleotides: TGTGCCAGCAGCCCCGGTGGTAGCGGGAGGTCAGATACGCAGTATTTT. Translated: CASSPGGSGRSDTQYF.

The chain combines TRBV30 with TRBJ2-1; D is uncertain. The CDR3 consists of 13 residues. Per germline, CDR1 GTSNPN and CDR2 SVGIG (reference sequence). V dropped 8 bases and J dropped 0 bases, with 11 bases sitting between them. The CDR3, as DNA: TGTGCCGGCAGCGAGAGCTCCTACAATGAGCAGTTCTTC. This codes for CAGSESSYNEQFF.

The gene calls are TRBV7-2 and TRBJ2-7; 9 positions agree with TRBD1. Trimming cost V 3 bases and J 0 bases; bases outside gene matches: 3. The CDR3 contains 15 residues. Per germline, CDR1 SGHTA and CDR2 FQGNSA. For the CDR3, the DNA is TGTGCCAGCAGCTTTGGGACAGGGCCCTCCTACGAGCAGTACTTC. Encoded protein: CASSFGTGPSYEQYF.

This clonotype was seen a few times. V gene TRBV7-9 combines with J gene TRBJ1-1; TRBD1 is a possible D gene (6 bases). The germline V gene encodes CDR1 SEHNR and CDR2 FQNEAQ (reference sequence). The CDR3 consists of 15 residues. Trimming took 3 bases from V and 0 from J, leaving 11 bases between them. This CDR3 reads CASSFPPGVNTEAFF. The DNA of the CDR3 is TGTGCCAGCAGCTTCCCGCCAGGGGTGAACACTGAAGCTTTCTTT. The full variable domain, completed using reference TRBV7-9 and TRBJ1-1, is DTGVSQNPRHKITKRGQNVTFRCDPISEHNRLYWYRQTLGQGPEFLTYFQNEAQLEKSRLLSDRFSAERPKGSFSTLEIQRTEQGDSAMYLCASSFPPGVNTEAFFGQGTRLTVV.

The J gene is TRBJ1-3, the V gene TRBV14, with D unclear. CDR1 SGHDN and CDR2 FVKESK come from the germline V gene. Trimming shortened V by 0 bases and J by 0 bases, and 9 bases separated the two germline ends. The CDR3 contains 16 residues. CDR3: CASSQEGRHSGNTIYF. CDR3 DNA sequence: TGTGCCAGCAGCCAAGAGGGGAGACACTCTGGAAACACCATATATTTT.

The gene calls are TRBV18 and TRBJ2-5; perhaps TRBD1 as D (6 bases). The V gene lost 6 bases and the J gene lost 3 bases, with 20 bases spanning the gap. There are 16 residues in the CDR3. Germline loops: CDR1 KGHSH, CDR2 LQKENI. CDR3 DNA sequence: TGTGCCAGCTCTTCGGTTGTGGGACAAGACAAAGAGACCCAGTACTTC. Amino acid sequence: CASSSVVGQDKETQYF.

This CDR3 is CASSPGQEQFF. The CDR3 bases are TGTGCCAGCTCACCAGGACAGGAGCAGTTCTTC. The chain employs TRBV18 and TRBJ2-1; possible D gene TRBD1, 6 bases. CDR3 length: 11 residues. Germline V gene data show CDR1 as KGHSH and CDR2 as LQKENI. V dropped 2 bases and J dropped 10 bases, with 6 bases sitting between them.

Remarks on this clonotype: A read error may produce the germline difference seen at one junction end. The rearrangement uses TRBV3-1 and TRBJ2-7; D perhaps matches TRBD1 (6 bases). Germline V gives CDR1 LGHDT, CDR2 YNNKEL (reference sequence). The CDR3 is made up of 14 amino acids. The CDR3 reads CAGSGDRQVYEQYF. In DNA form, the CDR3 reads TGTGCCGGCAGCGGTGACAGGCAAGTCTACGAGCAGTACTTC.

In the case of this clonotype: This could be a read error, since a much larger clone is one nucleotide away. This sequence joins TRBV7-9 and TRBJ1-1; no definite D call. Trimming took off 5 bases at V and 4 bases at J, with 5 bases between the two ends. CDR1 and CDR2 (germline): SEHNR, FQNEAQ (reference sequence). This CDR3 region has 11 residues. CDR3 sequence: CASSPTTEAFF. CDR3 coding DNA: TGTGCCAGCAGCCCGACCACTGAAGCTTTCTTT.

The chain uses TRBV4-3 and TRBJ2-3; 12 nucleotides line up with TRBD2. CDR1 and CDR2 from the germline V gene are LGHNA and YSLEER. This CDR3 is built from 17 residues. Trimming at V came to 6 bases and at J to 4 bases, leaving 11 bases not matched to a gene. The CDR3 is CASSPRSSGRVADTQYF. CDR3 nucleotides: TGCGCCAGCAGTCCTCGATCTAGCGGGAGGGTGGCAGATACGCAGTATTTT.

With regard to this clonotype: A much larger clone sits a single nucleotide away, making a read error possible. The V call is TRBV5-1, the J call TRBJ2-3; D is perhaps TRBD1 or TRBD2 (5 bases each). Per the germline V gene, CDR1 is SGHRS and CDR2 is YFSETQ. The CDR3 runs to 14 residues. The CDR3 loop is CASSGAVWGDTHYF. Here the CDR3 DNA reads TGCGCCAGCAGCGGAGCGGTCTGGGGCGATACGCATTATTTT.

This clonotype has a handful of counts. The CDR3 DNA reads as TGTGCCAGCAGTTTGATCCCGGGCCGACTAGCCAAAAACATTCAGTACTTC. This encodes CASSLIPGRLAKNIQYF. The chain links TRBV28 to TRBJ2-4; D is unresolved. The V gene lost 3 bases and the J gene lost 0 bases, with 15 bases spanning the gap. CDR1 MDHEN and CDR2 SYDVKM come from the germline V gene. There are 17 residues in the CDR3. The full variable domain, its missing parts supplied by reference TRBV28 and TRBJ2-4, is DVKVTQSSRYLVKRTGEKVFLECVQDMDHENMFWYRQDPGLGLRLIYFSYDVKMKEKGDIPEGYSVSREKKERFSLILESASTNQTSMYLCASSLIPGRLAKNIQYFGAGTRLSVL.

The V and J genes are TRBV5-1 and TRBJ2-1, with D possibly TRBD1 on 6 matching bases. The germline V gene encodes CDR1 SGHRS and CDR2 YFSETQ. Trimming cost V 4 bases and J 0 bases, with 14 bases left between them. The CDR3 spans 16 residues. Here the CDR3 reads CASSQTGLSSYNEQFF. The CDR3 bases are TGCGCCAGCAGCCAGACAGGTTTGAGCTCCTACAATGAGCAGTTCTTC.

This clonotype was observed a few times. The rearrangement joins TRBV29-1 to TRBJ1-2, with D tentatively TRBD1 (6 bases). Germline V gene data show CDR1 as SQVTM and CDR2 as ANQGSEA. CDR3 size: 15 residues. Trimming stripped 3 bases from V and 8 bases from J, with 22 bases between. CDR3 DNA: TGCAGCGTTGATGTAACAGGGTTAAGCGCTGGAGGCTACACCTTC. As protein: CSVDVTGLSAGGYTF.

This clonotype was detected only a few times. The chain employs TRBV10-3 and TRBJ1-1; 12 nucleotides align to TRBD1. With 6 bases clipped from V and 5 bases from J, the junction kept 16 bases outside the gene matches. This CDR3 contains 18 residues. Looked up from germline, CDR1 is ENHRY and CDR2 is SYGVKD. CDR3 bases: TGTGCCATCAGCGTAAAAACCGGGACAGGGGGCTTGGAGACTGAAGCTTTCTTT. Translating gives CAISVKTGTGGLETEAFF.

This clonotype was seen more than once but under ten times. This chain uses TRBV11-2 with TRBJ2-3; 12 nucleotides line up with TRBD1. The CDR3 consists of 19 residues. V shed 4 bases and J 6 bases; nucleotides not matched to a gene: 17. Germline CDR1 SGHAT, CDR2 FQNNGV. CDR3 sequence: CASSSYLKPGQGASDTQYF. Written as DNA, the CDR3 is TGTGCCAGCAGCTCGTACCTTAAACCGGGACAGGGGGCTTCGGATACGCAGTATTTT.

This sequence joins TRBV20-1 and TRBJ2-3; 7 bases line up with TRBD1. The CDR3 has 14 residues. Per the germline V gene, CDR1 is DFQATT and CDR2 is SNEGSKA (reference sequence). Trimming removed 1 base from V and 1 base from J; junction bases left unmatched: 2. CDR3 in DNA: TGCAGTGCTAGAGGGGACAGCGGCACAGATACGCAGTATTTT. Translation gives CSARGDSGTDTQYF.

The chain employs TRBV5-4 and TRBJ2-1; TRBD2 agrees at 12 bases. CDR3 length: 14 residues. The V segment lost 4 bases and the J segment 8 bases; nucleotides outside the gene matches: 4. Germline-derived CDR1 and CDR2 are SGHNT and YYREEE (reference sequence). The CDR3 DNA follows: TGTGCCAGCAGCCAGCGACTAGCGGGAGATGAGCAGTTCTTC. It codes for CASSQRLAGDEQFF.

This clonotype has only a few counts. The V call is TRBV12-3 or TRBV12-4, the J call TRBJ1-2, with 7 bases that match TRBD1. With V trimmed by 5 bases and J by 9 bases, 9 bases remained unmatched. The CDR3 covers 13 residues. The CDR3 is CASSGETGMSYTF. The CDR3 nucleotides read TGTGCCAGCAGTGGCGAGACAGGGATGAGCTACACCTTC.

This chain uses TRBV7-6 with TRBJ2-5, with 9 bases matching TRBD2. CDR1 and CDR2 from the germline V gene are SGHVS and FNYEAQ. CDR3 length: 16 residues. After removal of 3 bases from V and 6 bases from J, the junction contained 11 bases not matched to a gene. This CDR3 is CASSFGLSGSAKTQYF. DNA for the CDR3: TGTGCCAGCAGCTTCGGGCTTAGCGGGAGCGCTAAGACCCAGTACTTC.

The chain employs TRBV20-1 and TRBJ1-1; D might be TRBD1 (6 bases). Germline values: CDR1 DFQATT, CDR2 SNEGSKA (reference sequence). Trimming removed 6 bases from V and 10 bases from J, with 18 bases in between. This CDR3 contains 12 residues. Written as DNA, the CDR3 is TGCAGTGCCCTTCGGTCAGGGGCCGGAGCTTTCTTT. It encodes CSALRSGAGAFF.

This clonotype has a handful of counts. The V and J genes are TRBV12-3 or TRBV12-4 and TRBJ2-1; D is uncertain. The CDR3 contains 14 residues. V was shortened by 7 bases and J by 0 bases, with 10 bases between the two germline ends. The CDR3 region is CASNTASSYNEQFF. DNA for the CDR3: TGTGCCAGCAATACCGCAAGCTCCTACAATGAGCAGTTCTTC.

This chain uses TRBV5-1 with TRBJ2-6, with D uncertain. Looked up from germline, CDR1 is SGHRS and CDR2 is YFSETQ. The CDR3 has 16 residues. Trimming stripped 4 bases from V and 2 bases from J, with 13 bases between. The CDR3 DNA follows: TGCGCCAGCAGCCTATCCGGGCTTCCTGGGGCCAACGTCCTGACTTTC. Translating it yields CASSLSGLPGANVLTF.